Included here is one T cell receptor (beta chain) sequence, with context. Its antigen is as yet unknown. With a much larger clone just one base away, this may be a read error. This specimen comes from a study of T cell repertoires in cytomegalovirus infection. Study in general: Signatures in public TCR beta sequences pointed to both CMV infection and matching HLA type. General study points: Summed frequency of shared TCR beta families picked out CMV carriers who also had the relevant HLA. Ex vivo responses were dominated by HLA-C-restricted CMV-specific TCR beta clonotypes.

TCRdb called the reads again in MiXCR, with one record for every CDR3 protein. Of fewer than 200,000 distinct CDR3 sequences in the sample, roughly 14% are singletons; the top ten hold more than 20%. Germline CDR1 is SGHVS and CDR2 is FNYEAQ. The CDR3 contains 13 residues. Trimming removed 2 bases at V and 8 bases at J, with 12 bases between. The J gene is TRBJ1-1, the V gene TRBV7-6; a weak D match, TRBD1 (5 bases). The sequenced sample was PBMCs. The TCR comes from a human donor in good health (CMV status not recorded). Some clones in this sample may be carry-over from other donors' samples. The CDR3 spells CASSLKGKSEAFF. CDR3 DNA: TGTGCCAGCAGCTTAAAGGGGAAATCGGAAGCTTTCTTT.